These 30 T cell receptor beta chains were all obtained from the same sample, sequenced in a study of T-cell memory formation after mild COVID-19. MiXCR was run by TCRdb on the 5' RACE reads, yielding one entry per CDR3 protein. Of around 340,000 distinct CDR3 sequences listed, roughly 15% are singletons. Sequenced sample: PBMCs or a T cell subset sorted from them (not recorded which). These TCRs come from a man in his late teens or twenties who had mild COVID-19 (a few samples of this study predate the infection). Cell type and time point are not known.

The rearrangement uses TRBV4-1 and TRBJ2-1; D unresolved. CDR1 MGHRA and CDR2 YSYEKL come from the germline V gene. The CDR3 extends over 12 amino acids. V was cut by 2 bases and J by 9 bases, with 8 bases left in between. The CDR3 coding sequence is TGCGCCAGCAGCCAACCTTTAGGTGAGCAGTTCTTC. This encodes CASSQPLGEQFF.

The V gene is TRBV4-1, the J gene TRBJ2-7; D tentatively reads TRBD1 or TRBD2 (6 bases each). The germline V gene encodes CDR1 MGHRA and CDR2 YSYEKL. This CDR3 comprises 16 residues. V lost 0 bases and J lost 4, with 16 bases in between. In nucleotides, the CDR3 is TGCGCCAGCAGCCAAGAGCACCCGGGGGCTTCTTACGAGCAGTACGTC. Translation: CASSQEHPGASYEQYV.

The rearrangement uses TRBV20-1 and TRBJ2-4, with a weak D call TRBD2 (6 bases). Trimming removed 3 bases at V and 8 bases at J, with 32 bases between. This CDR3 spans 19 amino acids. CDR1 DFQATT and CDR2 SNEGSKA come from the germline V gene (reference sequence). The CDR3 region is CSASSGPGDPRLYSDIQYF. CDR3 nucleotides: TGCAGTGCTAGTTCAGGTCCGGGGGATCCCAGACTGTATAGTGACATTCAGTACTTC.

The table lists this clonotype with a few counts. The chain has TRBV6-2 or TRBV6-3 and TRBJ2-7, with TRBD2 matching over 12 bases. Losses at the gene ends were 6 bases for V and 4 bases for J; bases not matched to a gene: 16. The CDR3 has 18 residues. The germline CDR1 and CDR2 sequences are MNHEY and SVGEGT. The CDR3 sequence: CASSRGTTSGGPIYEQYV. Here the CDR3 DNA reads TGTGCCAGCAGCCGGGGAACGACTAGCGGGGGTCCGATTTACGAGCAGTACGTC.

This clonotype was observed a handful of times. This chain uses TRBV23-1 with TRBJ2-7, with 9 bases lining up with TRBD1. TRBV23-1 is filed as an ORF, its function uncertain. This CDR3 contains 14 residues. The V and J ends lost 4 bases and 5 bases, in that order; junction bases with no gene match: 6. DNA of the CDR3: TGCGCCAGCAGTCCGCCGGGACAGGGAAACGAGCAGTACGTC. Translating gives CASSPPGQGNEQYV.

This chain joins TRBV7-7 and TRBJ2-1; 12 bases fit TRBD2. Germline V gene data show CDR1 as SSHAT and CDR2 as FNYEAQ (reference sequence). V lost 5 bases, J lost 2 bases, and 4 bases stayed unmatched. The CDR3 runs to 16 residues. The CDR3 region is CASSTSGGSAYNEQFF. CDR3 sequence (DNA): TGTGCCAGCAGCACTAGCGGGGGGTCGGCCTACAATGAGCAGTTCTTC.

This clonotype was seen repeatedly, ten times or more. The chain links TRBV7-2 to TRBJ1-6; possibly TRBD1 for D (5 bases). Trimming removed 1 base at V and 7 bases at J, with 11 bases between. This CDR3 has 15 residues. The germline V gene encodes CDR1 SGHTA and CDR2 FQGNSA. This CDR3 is CASSLVAKGNSPLHF. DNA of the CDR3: TGTGCCAGCAGCTTAGTTGCGAAGGGGAATTCACCCCTCCACTTT.

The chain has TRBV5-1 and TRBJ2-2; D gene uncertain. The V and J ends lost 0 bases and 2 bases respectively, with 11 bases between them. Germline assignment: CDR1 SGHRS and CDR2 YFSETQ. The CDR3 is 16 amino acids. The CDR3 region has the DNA TGCGCCAGCAGCTTGGGGGCCCTGGCAAACACCGGGGAGCTGTTTTTT. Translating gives CASSLGALANTGELFF. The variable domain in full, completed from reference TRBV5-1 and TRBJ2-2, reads KAGVTQTPRYLIKTRGQQVTLSCSPISGHRSVSWYQQTPGQGLQFLFEYFSETQRNKGNFPGRFSGRQFSNSRSEMNVSTLELGDSALYLCASSLGALANTGELFFGEGSRLTVL.

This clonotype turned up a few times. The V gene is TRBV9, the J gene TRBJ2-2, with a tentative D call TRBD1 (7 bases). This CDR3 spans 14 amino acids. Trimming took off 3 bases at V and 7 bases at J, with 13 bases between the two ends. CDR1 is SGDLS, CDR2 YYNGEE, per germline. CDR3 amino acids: CASSDRGGGGELFF. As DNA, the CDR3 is TGTGCCAGCAGCGACAGGGGAGGCGGCGGGGAGCTGTTTTTT.

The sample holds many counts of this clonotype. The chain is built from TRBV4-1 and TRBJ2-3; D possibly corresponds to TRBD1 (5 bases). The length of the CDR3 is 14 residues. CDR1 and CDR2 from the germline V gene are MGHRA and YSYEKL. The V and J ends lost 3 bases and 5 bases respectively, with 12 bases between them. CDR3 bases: TGCGCCAGCAGCCACCAGGGCCTCGAAGATACGCAGTATTTT. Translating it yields CASSHQGLEDTQYF.

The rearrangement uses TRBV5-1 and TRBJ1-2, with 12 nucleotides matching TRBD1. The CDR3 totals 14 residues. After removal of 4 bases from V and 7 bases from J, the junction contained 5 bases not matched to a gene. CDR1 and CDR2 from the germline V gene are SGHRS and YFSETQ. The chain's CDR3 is CASSGGQGAFGYTF. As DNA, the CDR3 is TGCGCCAGCAGCGGGGGACAGGGGGCGTTTGGCTACACCTTC.

CDR3 sequence: CASSLGTDSYEQYF. In DNA, the CDR3 is TGTGCCAGCAGTCTGGGGACGGACTCCTACGAGCAGTACTTC. The chain combines TRBV12-3 or TRBV12-4 with TRBJ2-7, with D perhaps given as TRBD1 or TRBD2 (5 bases each). V was trimmed by 5 bases and J by 0 bases, leaving 11 bases between them. CDR3 size: 14 residues.

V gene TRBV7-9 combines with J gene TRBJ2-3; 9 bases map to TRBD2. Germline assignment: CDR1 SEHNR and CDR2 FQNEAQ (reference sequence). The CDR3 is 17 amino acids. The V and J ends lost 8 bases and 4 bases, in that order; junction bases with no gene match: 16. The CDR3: CASGMSERGDSADTQYF. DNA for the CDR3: TGTGCCAGCGGGATGTCTGAGCGGGGGGACTCCGCAGATACGCAGTATTTT.

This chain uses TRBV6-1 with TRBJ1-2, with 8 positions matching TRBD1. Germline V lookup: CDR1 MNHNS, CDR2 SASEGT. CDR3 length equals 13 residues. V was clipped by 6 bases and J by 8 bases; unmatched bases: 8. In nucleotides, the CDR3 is TGTGCCAGCAGATTGACAGGGGATCGCGGCTACACCTTC. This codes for CASRLTGDRGYTF.

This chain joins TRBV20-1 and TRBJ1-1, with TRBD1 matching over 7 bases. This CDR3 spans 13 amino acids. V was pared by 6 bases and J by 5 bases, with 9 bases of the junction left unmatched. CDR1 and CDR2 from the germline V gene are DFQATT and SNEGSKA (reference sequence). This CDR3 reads CSAATGTGTEAFF. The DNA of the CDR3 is TGCAGTGCCGCGACAGGGACCGGGACTGAAGCTTTCTTT.

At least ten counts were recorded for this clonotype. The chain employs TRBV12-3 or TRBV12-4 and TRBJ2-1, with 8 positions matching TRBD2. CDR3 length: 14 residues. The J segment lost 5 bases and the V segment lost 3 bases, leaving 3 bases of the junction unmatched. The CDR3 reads CASSFGGANNEQFF. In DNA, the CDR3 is TGTGCCAGCAGTTTCGGGGGGGCCAACAATGAGCAGTTCTTC.

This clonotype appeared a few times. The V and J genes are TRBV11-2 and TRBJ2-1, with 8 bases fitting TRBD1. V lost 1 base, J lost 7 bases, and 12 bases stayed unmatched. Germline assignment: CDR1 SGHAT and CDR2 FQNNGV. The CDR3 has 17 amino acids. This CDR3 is CASSLGSPPTGVNEQFF. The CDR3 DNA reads TGTGCCAGCAGCTTAGGTAGTCCGCCGACAGGGGTTAATGAGCAGTTCTTC. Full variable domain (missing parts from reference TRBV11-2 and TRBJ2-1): EAGVAQSPRYKIIEKRQSVAFWCNPISGHATLYWYQQILGQGPKLLIQFQNNGVVDDSQLPKDRFSAERLKGVDSTLKIQPAKLEDSAVYLCASSLGSPPTGVNEQFFGPGTRLTVL.

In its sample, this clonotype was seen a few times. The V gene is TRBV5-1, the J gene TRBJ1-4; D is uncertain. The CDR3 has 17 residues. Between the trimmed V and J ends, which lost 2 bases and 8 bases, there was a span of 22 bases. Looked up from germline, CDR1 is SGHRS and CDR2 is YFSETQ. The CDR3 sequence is CASSFGPTDLNKEKLFF. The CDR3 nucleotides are TGCGCCAGCAGCTTCGGTCCTACGGACCTGAATAAAGAAAAACTGTTTTTT.

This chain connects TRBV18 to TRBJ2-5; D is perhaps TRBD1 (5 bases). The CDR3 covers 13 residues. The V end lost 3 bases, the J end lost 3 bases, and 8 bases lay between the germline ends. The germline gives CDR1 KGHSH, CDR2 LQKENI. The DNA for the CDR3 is TGTGCCAGCTCACCGTCGGACAAAGAGACCCAGTACTTC. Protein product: CASSPSDKETQYF. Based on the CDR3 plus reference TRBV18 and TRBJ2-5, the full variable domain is NAGVMQNPRHLVRRRGQEARLRCSPMKGHSHVYWYRQLPEEGLKFMVYLQKENIIDESGMPKERFSAEFPKEGPSILRIQQVVRGDSAAYFCASSPSDKETQYFGPGTRLLVL.

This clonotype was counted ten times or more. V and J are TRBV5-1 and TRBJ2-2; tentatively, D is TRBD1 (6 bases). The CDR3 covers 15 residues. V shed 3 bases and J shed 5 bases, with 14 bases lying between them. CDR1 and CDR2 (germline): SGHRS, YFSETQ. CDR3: CASSSSGTPTGELFF. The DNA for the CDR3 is TGCGCCAGCAGCTCCTCCGGGACACCGACCGGGGAGCTGTTTTTT.

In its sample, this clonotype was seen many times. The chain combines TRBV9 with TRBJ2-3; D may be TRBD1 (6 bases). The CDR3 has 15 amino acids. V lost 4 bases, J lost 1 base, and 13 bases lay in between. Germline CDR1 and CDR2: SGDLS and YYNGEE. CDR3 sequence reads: CASSLVGAGTDTQYF. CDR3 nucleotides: TGTGCCAGCAGCCTGGTGGGGGCCGGCACAGATACGCAGTATTTT.

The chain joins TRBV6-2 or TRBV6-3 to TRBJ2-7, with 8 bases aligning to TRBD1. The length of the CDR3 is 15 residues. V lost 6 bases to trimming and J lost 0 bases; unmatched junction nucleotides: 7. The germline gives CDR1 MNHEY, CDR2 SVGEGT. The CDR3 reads CASRGRDRSSYEQYF. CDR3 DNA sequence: TGTGCCAGCAGGGGCCGGGACAGGAGCTCCTACGAGCAGTACTTC.

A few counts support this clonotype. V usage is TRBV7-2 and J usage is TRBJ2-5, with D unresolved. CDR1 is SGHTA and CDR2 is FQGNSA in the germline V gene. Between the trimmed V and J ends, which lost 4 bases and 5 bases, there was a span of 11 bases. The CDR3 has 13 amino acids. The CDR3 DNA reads TGTGCCAGCAGCTCGCGGCGTGGGGAGACCCAGTACTTC. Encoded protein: CASSSRRGETQYF.

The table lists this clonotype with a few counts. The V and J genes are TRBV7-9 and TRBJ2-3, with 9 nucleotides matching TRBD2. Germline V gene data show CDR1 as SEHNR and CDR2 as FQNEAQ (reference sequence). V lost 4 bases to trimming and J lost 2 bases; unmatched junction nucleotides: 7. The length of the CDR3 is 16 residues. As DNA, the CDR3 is TGTGCCAGCAGCTCGATACTAGCGGGCTACACAGATACGCAGTATTTT. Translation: CASSSILAGYTDTQYF.

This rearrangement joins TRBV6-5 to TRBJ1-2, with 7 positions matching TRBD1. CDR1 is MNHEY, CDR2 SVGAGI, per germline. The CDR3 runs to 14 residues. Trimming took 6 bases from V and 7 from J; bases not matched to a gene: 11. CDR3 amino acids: CASSRGQHRPGYTF. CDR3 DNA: TGTGCCAGCAGCCGGGGACAGCACCGGCCTGGCTACACCTTC.

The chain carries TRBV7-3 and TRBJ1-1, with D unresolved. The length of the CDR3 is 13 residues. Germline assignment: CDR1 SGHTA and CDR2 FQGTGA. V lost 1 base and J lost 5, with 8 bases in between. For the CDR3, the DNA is TGTGCCAGCAGCTTAAGACAATTGACTGAAGCTTTCTTT. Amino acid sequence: CASSLRQLTEAFF.

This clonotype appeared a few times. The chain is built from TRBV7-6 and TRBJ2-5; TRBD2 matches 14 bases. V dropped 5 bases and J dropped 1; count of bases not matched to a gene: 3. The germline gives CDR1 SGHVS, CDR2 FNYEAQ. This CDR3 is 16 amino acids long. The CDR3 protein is CASSGLAGGLQETQYF. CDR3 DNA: TGTGCCAGCAGCGGACTAGCGGGGGGCCTCCAAGAGACCCAGTACTTC.

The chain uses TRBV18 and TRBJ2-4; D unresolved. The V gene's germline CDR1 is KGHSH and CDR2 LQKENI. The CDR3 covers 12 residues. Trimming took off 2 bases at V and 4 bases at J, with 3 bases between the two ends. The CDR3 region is CASSPEKNIQYF. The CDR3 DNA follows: TGTGCCAGCTCACCAGAGAAAAACATTCAGTACTTC.

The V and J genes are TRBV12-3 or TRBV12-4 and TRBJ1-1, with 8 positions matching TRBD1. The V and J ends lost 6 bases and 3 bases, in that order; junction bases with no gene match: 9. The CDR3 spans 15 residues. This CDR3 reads CASRTGTGGDTEAFF. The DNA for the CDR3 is TGTGCCAGCAGAACCGGGACAGGTGGCGACACTGAAGCTTTCTTT.

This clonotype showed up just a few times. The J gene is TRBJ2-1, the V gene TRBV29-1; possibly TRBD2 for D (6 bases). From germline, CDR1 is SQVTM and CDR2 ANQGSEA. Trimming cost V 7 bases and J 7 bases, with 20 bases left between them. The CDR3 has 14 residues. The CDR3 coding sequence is TGCAGCGCTCTCCGGGGGATCGGGGTGAATGAGCAGTTCTTC. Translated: CSALRGIGVNEQFF.